The rows below give T cell receptor beta chains drawn from one sample of a study of Graves' ophthalmopathy and Graves' hyperthyroidism. TCRdb called the multiplex PCR reads again in MiXCR, with one record for every CDR3 protein. The table records 45,000 to 60,000 distinct CDR3 sequences, less than 55% of them present only once. The source material was peripheral blood. The receptors originated from an adult woman with Graves' ophthalmopathy. Each CDR3 is given without its conserved first and last residue.

v_call: TRBV20-1; cdr3_aa: SASHQAHSNQPQH
v_call: TRBV6-2/TRBV6-3; cdr3_aa: ASSFAPPGQGREKLF
v_call: TRBV3-1; cdr3_aa: ASSRGTSGSQETQY
v_call: TRBV6-5; cdr3_aa: ASSYLGGGSPLH
v_call: TRBV5-1; cdr3_aa: ASGFSPGRGAGELF
v_call: TRBV7-2; cdr3_aa: SSSQDEGGYEQY
v_call: TRBV3-1; cdr3_aa: ASSQVFGIDTQY
v_call: TRBV2; cdr3_aa: ASSRTYNEQF
v_call: TRBV2; cdr3_aa: ASAQRGTNEKLF
v_call: TRBV30; cdr3_aa: AWHLQGDGYT
v_call: TRBV2; cdr3_aa: ASSEVGQGTDTQY
v_call: TRBV7-9; cdr3_aa: ASSLERTFDEQY
v_call: TRBV4-3; cdr3_aa: ASSQRQGVLGETQY
v_call: TRBV20-1; cdr3_aa: SAGGGGYT
v_call: TRBV4-1; cdr3_aa: ASSQDMTVTGNTIY
v_call: TRBV6-1; cdr3_aa: ASTGQGEYNEQF
v_call: TRBV7-3; cdr3_aa: ASSLSGAYNEQF
v_call: TRBV7-8; cdr3_aa: ASSYGTGGNEQF
v_call: TRBV18; cdr3_aa: ASSPPESRETQY
v_call: TRBV6-5; cdr3_aa: ASSYSGPSFRYEQY
v_call: TRBV5-1; cdr3_aa: ASSLDRDNEQF
v_call: TRBV3-1; cdr3_aa: ASSPGLAGASDTQY
v_call: TRBV12-3/TRBV12-4; cdr3_aa: ASIPGLAGQEQY
v_call: TRBV7-9; cdr3_aa: ASSPSGRVGETQY
v_call: TRBV5-4; cdr3_aa: ASSLEGDNYGYT
v_call: TRBV24-1; cdr3_aa: ATSDYDRENEQF
v_call: TRBV25-1; cdr3_aa: ASSVGMSQPQH
v_call: TRBV29-1; cdr3_aa: SVPGGTEAF
v_call: TRBV18; cdr3_aa: ASSQENTEAF